One sample yielded the 17 T cell receptor beta chains listed below, sequenced in a study of identical twins. TCRdb re-called the 5' RACE reads with MiXCR, one entry per CDR3 protein. The sample records about 1.7 million distinct CDR3 sequences, roughly 35% being singletons. The sequencing input was cord blood. These receptors originate from a newborn girl in good health.

In this sample, this clonotype turned up many times. The chain employs TRBV12-3 or TRBV12-4 and TRBJ2-1; 13 nucleotides agree with TRBD2. The CDR3 has 15 amino acids. Losses at the gene ends were 3 bases for V and 6 bases for J; bases not matched to a gene: 2. The CDR3 is CASSFWTSGSNEQFF. CDR3 nucleotides: TGTGCCAGCAGTTTTTGGACTAGCGGGAGCAATGAGCAGTTCTTC.

About this clonotype: It may be a read error: a sequence one base away is much more abundant. The chain combines TRBV27 with TRBJ2-3; D gene uncertain. This CDR3 has 13 residues. Germline V gene lookup returns CDR1 MNHEY and CDR2 SMNVEV (reference sequence). This CDR3 reads CASSLGSPDTRYF. Here the CDR3 DNA reads TGTGCCAGCAGTTTAGGATCCCCAGATACGCGGTATTTT.

This chain connects TRBV14 to TRBJ1-1; D gene ambiguous. The CDR3 loop spans 13 amino acids. CDR1 is SGHDN, CDR2 FVKESK, per germline. The V end lost 1 base, the J end lost 5 bases, and 8 bases lay between the germline ends. CDR3 sequence: CASSQASATEAFF. CDR3 DNA sequence: TGTGCCAGCAGCCAAGCATCTGCAACTGAAGCTTTCTTT.

This clonotype was detected only a few times. The rearrangement joins TRBV28 to TRBJ1-2; tentative D call: TRBD1 (5 bases). The CDR3 is 16 residues long. CDR1 is MDHEN, CDR2 SYDVKM, per germline. V was shortened by 6 bases and J by 0 bases, with 17 bases between the two germline ends. Written as DNA, the CDR3 is TGTGCCAGCAGCCCTCAACCCTGGGGGGCTAACTATGGCTACACCTTC. Amino acids: CASSPQPWGANYGYTF.

The V call is TRBV6-5, the J call TRBJ2-2, with 9 positions matching TRBD2. The junction had 9 bases not matched to a gene; V was cut back by 6 bases and J by 4 bases. The CDR3 has 16 residues. CDR1 and CDR2 from the germline V gene are MNHEY and SVGAGI. The DNA of the CDR3 is TGTGCCAGCAGGGGACCTAGCGGGACCTTCACCGGGGAGCTGTTTTTT. Translated: CASRGPSGTFTGELFF.

The count of this clonotype is one. The rearrangement links TRBV19 to TRBJ2-5; a possible D gene is TRBD2 (5 bases). Germline values: CDR1 LNHDA, CDR2 SQIVND (reference sequence). V lost 5 bases to trimming and J lost 3 bases, with 16 bases between them. The CDR3 is 15 amino acids. The CDR3 here is CASSPRVGLKETQYF. The CDR3 bases are TGTGCCAGTAGTCCAAGGGTTGGACTGAAAGAGACCCAGTACTTC.

Only a few counts were recorded for this clonotype. CDR3 sequence: CASRPLTGSRYEQYF. CDR3 in DNA: TGTGCCAGCAGACCTCTAACAGGGTCAAGGTACGAGCAGTACTTC. The chain is built from TRBV6-2 or TRBV6-3 and TRBJ2-7, with D maybe TRBD1 (6 bases). The ends were cut back, 6 bases at V and 4 bases at J, with 19 bases in the middle. The CDR3 is made up of 15 amino acids. Germline CDR1 reads MNHEY; CDR2 reads SVGEGT.

A note on this clonotype: A read error may explain this, as a much larger clone is one base away. The chain links TRBV12-3 or TRBV12-4 to TRBJ2-3; 7 bases match TRBD1. With V trimmed by 8 bases and J by 0 bases, 5 bases remained unmatched. The CDR3 totals 14 residues. The CDR3, as DNA: TGTGCCAGCGAGAGGGACAGCAGCACAGATACGCAGTATTTT. Translation: CASERDSSTDTQYF.

This clonotype has only a few counts. The chain has TRBV28 and TRBJ2-3; D is possibly TRBD2 (5 bases). Germline CDR1 MDHEN, CDR2 SYDVKM. Deletions cut 4 bases from V and 14 bases from J, with 13 bases between. The CDR3 covers 11 residues. The CDR3 is CASSSSTQLYF. CDR3 nucleotides: TGTGCCAGCAGTTCTAGCACCCAGCTGTATTTT.

A few counts support this clonotype. The gene calls are TRBV7-9 and TRBJ2-1; 7 nucleotides line up with TRBD1. Germline values: CDR1 SEHNR, CDR2 FQNEAQ (reference sequence). There are 15 residues in the CDR3. V gave up 6 bases and J gave up 3 bases; unmatched junction bases: 8. The CDR3 DNA reads TGTGCCAGCAGTTCGTTACAGGGGCGCTACAATGAGCAGTTCTTC. This sequence encodes CASSSLQGRYNEQFF.

CDR3 protein: CSASQGRLDTQYF. The CDR3 DNA is TGCAGTGCTAGCCAGGGGAGATTAGATACGCAGTATTTT. The rearrangement uses TRBV20-1 and TRBJ2-3; the D gene is possibly TRBD1 (6 bases). The CDR3 sequence is 13 residues long. Germline-derived CDR1 and CDR2 are DFQATT and SNEGSKA (reference sequence). Trimming took off 3 bases at V and 5 bases at J, with 12 bases between the two ends.

The V and J genes are TRBV2 and TRBJ2-7, with a tentative D call TRBD1 (6 bases). The CDR3 has 13 residues. The ends were cut back, 3 bases at V and 5 bases at J, with 11 bases in the middle. CDR1 and CDR2 (germline): SNHLY, FYNNEI. In nucleotides, the CDR3 is TGTGCCAGCAGTGACCGGACAGTTCACGAGCAGTACTTC. This gives the protein CASSDRTVHEQYF. Using reference TRBV2 and TRBJ2-7 for the parts outside the CDR3, the full variable domain is EPEVTQTPSHQVTQMGQEVILRCVPISNHLYFYWYRQILGQKVEFLVSFYNNEISEKSEIFDDQFSVERPDGSNFTLKIRSTKLEDSAMYFCASSDRTVHEQYFGPGTRLTVT.

This clonotype was seen just once. V and J are TRBV7-9 and TRBJ2-3; TRBD2 matches at 11 bases. Germline V gives CDR1 SEHNR, CDR2 FQNEAQ (reference sequence). CDR3 size: 15 residues. The ends lost 5 bases at V and 6 bases at J; junction bases unmatched: 7. The CDR3 region is CASSAIAGGLDTQYF. DNA of the CDR3: TGTGCCAGCAGCGCAATAGCGGGGGGGCTGGATACGCAGTATTTT.

This chain connects TRBV7-9 to TRBJ1-4, with D possibly being TRBD1 (6 bases). The CDR3 runs 16 residues. Germline values: CDR1 SEHNR, CDR2 FQNEAQ (reference sequence). V was cut by 1 base and J by 5 bases, with 14 bases left in between. This CDR3 reads CASSLVGWTENEKLFF. DNA for the CDR3: TGTGCCAGCAGCTTAGTAGGGTGGACAGAAAATGAAAAACTGTTTTTT.

The chain links TRBV10-3 to TRBJ1-4; 8 nucleotides line up with TRBD1. The length of the CDR3 is 13 residues. Germline V gene data show CDR1 as ENHRY and CDR2 as SYGVKD. Trimming took 7 bases from V and 4 from J; bases not matched to a gene: 2. The CDR3 loop is CAIKGQGNEKLFF. The CDR3 nucleotides read TGTGCCATCAAAGGACAGGGTAATGAAAAACTGTTTTTT.

V is TRBV15 and J is TRBJ2-1, with TRBD2 matching over 8 bases. Germline V gene data show CDR1 as LNHNV and CDR2 as YYDKDF (reference sequence). The CDR3 covers 14 residues. After removal of 2 bases from V and 6 bases from J, the junction contained 3 bases not matched to a gene. This CDR3 is CATSRLGLANEQFF. CDR3 DNA: TGTGCCACCAGCAGATTAGGACTAGCCAATGAGCAGTTCTTC.

The table lists this clonotype with a few counts. The V gene is TRBV5-1, the J gene TRBJ2-5; 8 bases are a match to TRBD1. The CDR3 totals 15 residues. Per the germline V gene, CDR1 is SGHRS and CDR2 is YFSETQ. The ends lost 3 bases at V and 5 bases at J; junction bases unmatched: 9. The CDR3 coding sequence is TGCGCCAGCAGCTCCCTCCAGGGGGCTGGGGAGACCCAGTACTTC. Its translation is CASSSLQGAGETQYF.